The 28 T cell receptor beta chains reported below all come from one sample, sequenced in a study of CD8+CD57+ T cells in acquired aplastic anemia. All sequencing subjects had displayed CD8+CD57+ cell expansion on flow cytometry. CDR3 and TCR beta VDJ profiling relied on genomic DNA as the template. TCRdb re-derived calls from the reads in MiXCR, one entry per CDR3 protein. This sample carries just over 150,000 distinct CDR3 sequences, more than 40% of them seen once, and the ten largest clones take more than 30%. The sequencing sample was made of sorted CD4+, CD8+, or CD8+CD57+ T cells (not recorded which) from PBMCs. All receptors come from a human donor with aplastic anemia.

The chain couples TRBV29-1 to TRBJ1-2; a possible D gene is TRBD1 (5 bases). This CDR3 comprises 13 residues. V was cut by 2 bases and J by 5 bases, with 12 bases left in between. Looked up from germline, CDR1 is SQVTM and CDR2 is ANQGSEA. The CDR3: CSVEPGLGYGYTF. The CDR3 DNA is TGCAGCGTTGAACCGGGACTTGGGTATGGCTACACCTTC.

At least ten counts were recorded for this clonotype. The chain is built from TRBV5-4 and TRBJ2-7; D is uncertain. Looked up from germline, CDR1 is SGHNT and CDR2 is YYREEE (reference sequence). The CDR3 has 14 residues. Trimming shortened V by 1 base and J by 7 bases, and 15 bases separated the two germline ends. The CDR3, as DNA: TGTGCCAGCAGCTTGACAGTCTTACCCGGGGAGCAGTACTTC. It codes for CASSLTVLPGEQYF.

This sequence joins TRBV7-2 and TRBJ2-7; D not certain. V dropped 7 bases and J dropped 1 base, with 8 bases sitting between them. CDR3 length: 12 amino acids. CDR1 is SGHTA and CDR2 is FQGNSA in the germline V gene. CDR3 bases: TGTGCCAGCACGGTCAAATCCTACGAGCAGTACTTC. The encoded protein is CASTVKSYEQYF.

The chain carries TRBV2 and TRBJ1-1, with 8 nucleotides matching TRBD1. The CDR3 runs to 13 residues. Germline CDR1 SNHLY, CDR2 FYNNEI. V lost 5 bases to trimming and J lost 6 bases; unmatched junction nucleotides: 5. Here the CDR3 DNA reads TGTGCCAGCAGTTTCCACAGGGGGGCTGAAGCTTTCTTT. Translated: CASSFHRGAEAFF.

Note on this clonotype: One junction end disagrees with the germline gene, perhaps due to a read error. The chain combines TRBV20-1 with TRBJ2-7, with 10 bases fitting TRBD1. This CDR3 has 13 residues. Germline CDR1 reads DFQATT; CDR2 reads SNEGSKA (reference sequence). DNA of the CDR3: TGCAGTGCTAGTTCGACAGGGGGCTACGGGCAGTACTTC. Its protein is CSASSTGGYGQYF.

The genes are TRBV20-1 and TRBJ2-7; 10 bases align to TRBD2. The CDR3 covers 15 residues. J gave up 0 bases and V 3 bases, and 5 bases lay outside the gene matches. Germline loops: CDR1 DFQATT, CDR2 SNEGSKA (reference sequence). The CDR3 sequence is CSASRASGSSYEQYF. The CDR3 DNA sequence: TGCAGTGCTAGTCGGGCTAGCGGGAGCTCCTACGAGCAGTACTTC.

There are many counts of this clonotype. The chain links TRBV20-1 to TRBJ2-1; 11 bases match TRBD2. This CDR3 contains 17 residues. Germline CDR1 is DFQATT and CDR2 is SNEGSKA (reference sequence). The V segment lost 3 bases and the J segment 0 bases; nucleotides outside the gene matches: 7. The CDR3 sequence: CSASRGLAGISYNEQFF. In DNA, the CDR3 is TGCAGTGCTAGTCGAGGACTAGCGGGCATCTCCTACAATGAGCAGTTCTTC.

The chain uses TRBV29-1 and TRBJ1-4, with D perhaps TRBD1 (6 bases). The V end was cut by 2 bases, the J end by 6 bases, with 7 bases between. Germline CDR1 reads SQVTM; CDR2 reads ANQGSEA. This CDR3 spans 12 amino acids. This chain's CDR3 is CSVEQGYEKLFF. The DNA of the CDR3 is TGCAGCGTTGAACAGGGGTATGAAAAACTGTTTTTT.

The V and J genes are TRBV6-5 and TRBJ2-2; 9 bases are a match to TRBD2. The CDR3 totals 19 residues. Germline CDR1 and CDR2: MNHEY and SVGAGI. Trimming removed 7 bases from V and 3 bases from J; junction bases left unmatched: 18. The CDR3 loop reads CASNSPAISGRIYTGELFF. The CDR3 DNA reads as TGTGCCAGCAATTCCCCCGCAATTAGCGGGAGAATCTACACCGGGGAGCTGTTTTTT.

This clonotype was detected ten times or more. The rearrangement joins TRBV10-2 to TRBJ1-3; D is undetermined. The V and J ends lost 6 bases and 4 bases respectively, with 16 bases between them. Germline V lookup: CDR1 WSHSY, CDR2 SAAADI. The CDR3 spans 15 residues. CDR3 region: CASSERESAGNTIYF. CDR3 DNA sequence: TGCGCCAGCAGCGAGAGGGAATCGGCCGGAAACACCATATATTTT.

The sample holds many counts of this clonotype. The rearrangement uses TRBV20-1 and TRBJ2-7; D tentatively reads TRBD1 or TRBD2 (5 bases each). With 6 bases removed from V and 4 bases from J, the gap between germline ends came to 19 bases. The CDR3 has 14 residues. Germline loops: CDR1 DFQATT, CDR2 SNEGSKA (reference sequence). The CDR3 here is CSAAGSGPTYEQYF. The CDR3 DNA reads as TGCAGTGCAGCTGGCTCGGGACCAACTTACGAGCAGTACTTC.

The chain combines TRBV7-6 with TRBJ2-1, with TRBD2 matching over 13 bases. The CDR3 covers 17 residues. V shed 4 bases and J 6 bases; nucleotides not matched to a gene: 9. CDR1 is SGHVS, CDR2 FNYEAQ, per germline. This CDR3 is CASSSWTSGGRGNEQFF. In nucleotides, the CDR3 is TGTGCCAGCAGCTCATGGACTAGCGGGGGCCGGGGCAATGAGCAGTTCTTC.

This clonotype has ten or more counts. V is TRBV12-3 or TRBV12-4 and J is TRBJ2-7; 10 bases match TRBD1. J gave up 2 bases and V 5 bases, and 9 bases lay outside the gene matches. The length of the CDR3 is 16 residues. This CDR3 is CASSPDSDRGPYEQYF. CDR3 DNA: TGTGCCAGCAGTCCAGACTCAGACAGGGGGCCCTACGAGCAGTACTTC.

As regards this clonotype: One junction end does not reproduce the germline sequence, and a read error may be involved. The rearrangement links TRBV12-3 or TRBV12-4 to TRBJ1-5; 9 bases align to TRBD1. The CDR3 spans 15 residues. The CDR3 DNA reads as TGTGCCAGCAGCCCAACCGGGACAGGGATTCAGCCCCAGCGTTTT. Translating gives CASSPTGTGIQPQRF.

This clonotype was observed at least ten times. The rearrangement uses TRBV7-2 and TRBJ2-7; 9 bases map to TRBD1. Trimming removed 5 bases from V and 7 bases from J; junction bases left unmatched: 18. The CDR3 sequence is 17 residues long. Germline loops: CDR1 SGHTA, CDR2 FQGNSA. The CDR3 spells CASSPWTGATLGREQYF. The CDR3 region has the DNA TGTGCCAGCAGCCCATGGACAGGGGCCACTCTGGGTAGGGAGCAGTACTTC. The complete variable domain, with remaining parts taken from reference TRBV7-2 and TRBJ2-7, reads GAGVSQSPSNKVTEKGKDVELRCDPISGHTALYWYRQSLGQGLEFLIYFQGNSAPDKSGLPSDRFSAERTGGSVSTLTIQRTQQEDSAVYLCASSPWTGATLGREQYFGPGTRLTVT.

The chain has TRBV24-1 and TRBJ2-3; no reliable D call. Deletions cut 6 bases from V and 1 base from J, with 7 bases between. Germline CDR1 and CDR2: KGHDR and SFDVKD. The CDR3 totals 13 residues. The CDR3 DNA follows: TGTGCCACCAGTAGTGCGGGCACAGATACGCAGTATTTT. This sequence encodes CATSSAGTDTQYF.

Comment on this clonotype: This may be a read error: a much more frequent sequence differs by one nucleotide. The CDR3 loop reads CASSEYMGTEASF. CDR3 bases: TGTGCCAGCAGCGAGTACATGGGGACTGAAGCTTCCTTT. The gene calls are TRBV9 and TRBJ1-1; a possible D gene is TRBD1 (5 bases). The V gene's germline CDR1 is SGDLS and CDR2 YYNGEE. The CDR3 covers 13 residues.

The chain carries TRBV7-2 and TRBJ2-7; 11 bases map to TRBD1. V trimming: 5 bases; J trimming: 3 bases; junction bases outside the gene matches: 6. Germline V lookup: CDR1 SGHTA, CDR2 FQGNSA. This CDR3 comprises 15 residues. The CDR3 nucleotides read TGTGCCAGCAGCCCCGGACAGGGGGCGATCTACGAGCAGTACTTC. As protein: CASSPGQGAIYEQYF.

The rearrangement joins TRBV29-1 to TRBJ2-7; D is uncertain. The length of the CDR3 is 12 residues. V was shortened by 8 bases and J by 3 bases, with 14 bases between the two germline ends. Germline assignment: CDR1 SQVTM and CDR2 ANQGSEA. CDR3 protein: CSSTDTFYEQYF. In DNA, the CDR3 is TGCAGCTCAACCGACACCTTCTACGAGCAGTACTTC.

This clonotype has ten or more counts. This chain connects TRBV5-1 to TRBJ2-7, with 8 bases matching TRBD2. Germline lookup yields CDR1 SGHRS and CDR2 YFSETQ. V shed 4 bases and J 1 base; nucleotides not matched to a gene: 13. The CDR3 length is 17 residues. For the CDR3, the DNA is TGCGCCAGCAGCCAGGGTGCGAGCGGGAGTGTTTCCTACGAGCAGTACTTC. Translated: CASSQGASGSVSYEQYF.

The sample holds many counts of this clonotype. This sequence joins TRBV4-1 and TRBJ2-1, with D unresolved. This CDR3 is 17 amino acids long. The V end was cut by 0 bases, the J end by 3 bases, with 15 bases between. Germline CDR1 and CDR2: MGHRA and YSYEKL. Written as DNA, the CDR3 is TGCGCCAGCAGCCAAGAAAGGCTGGTCCTGAGCTACAATGAGCAGTTCTTC. The encoded protein is CASSQERLVLSYNEQFF.

The rearrangement links TRBV7-3 to TRBJ2-2; 7 bases map to TRBD1. J was trimmed by 3 bases and V by 3 bases; bases with no gene match: 1. CDR1 SGHTA and CDR2 FQGTGA come from the germline V gene. The CDR3 covers 14 residues. The CDR3: CASSFTGDTGELFF. The CDR3 coding sequence is TGTGCCAGCAGCTTCACAGGGGACACCGGGGAGCTGTTTTTT.

The chain recombines TRBV6-5 with TRBJ2-7; D not certain. CDR3 length: 11 amino acids. V was trimmed by 4 bases and J by 6 bases, leaving 7 bases between them. CDR1 MNHEY and CDR2 SVGAGI come from the germline V gene. CDR3 sequence (DNA): TGTGCCAGCAGTTGCTCTGGCGAGCAGTACTTC. It translates to CASSCSGEQYF.

This clonotype has at least ten counts. The chain carries TRBV5-4 and TRBJ2-2, with a weak D call TRBD1 (5 bases). Germline V gene lookup returns CDR1 SGHNT and CDR2 YYREEE (reference sequence). The CDR3 loop spans 14 amino acids. Trimming cost V 4 bases and J 2 bases, with 9 bases left between them. The CDR3 sequence: CASSLDTNTGELFF. The CDR3 nucleotides are TGTGCCAGCAGCCTGGACACTAACACCGGGGAGCTGTTTTTT.

This clonotype came up once. The chain is built from TRBV11-1 and TRBJ2-1; TRBD2 might be the D (5 bases). Trimming took 5 bases from V and 5 from J, leaving 13 bases between them. This CDR3 has 14 amino acids. CDR1 SGHAT and CDR2 FQDESV come from the germline V gene (reference sequence). CDR3 region: CASSPLRDHNEQFF. The CDR3 DNA is TGTGCCAGCAGCCCTTTGAGGGATCACAATGAGCAGTTCTTC.

V is TRBV15 and J is TRBJ2-3, with no clear D. CDR1 is LNHNV, CDR2 YYDKDF, per germline (reference sequence). V dropped 5 bases and J dropped 2 bases, with 8 bases sitting between them. The CDR3 extends over 13 amino acids. Here the CDR3 reads CATSPGDTDTQYF. The DNA of the CDR3 is TGTGCCACCAGCCCCGGCGACACAGATACGCAGTATTTT.

This chain's CDR3 is CSAVSAIGTQYF. CDR3 nucleotides: TGCAGTGCAGTGTCCGCCATTGGGACCCAGTACTTC. The chain joins TRBV20-1 to TRBJ2-5; no reliable D call. CDR3 length equals 12 residues. The V and J ends lost 6 bases and 7 bases respectively, with 15 bases between them. Germline V gene data show CDR1 as DFQATT and CDR2 as SNEGSKA (reference sequence).

The DNA of the CDR3 is TGTGCCACCAGCAGAGATTTCCCGTCCTCCTACGAGCAGTACTTC. Its protein is CATSRDFPSSYEQYF. The V call is TRBV15, the J call TRBJ2-7; D is unclear. CDR3 length: 15 amino acids. Germline V gene sequence: CDR1 LNHNV, CDR2 YYDKDF (reference sequence). V lost 0 bases to trimming and J lost 0 bases, with 9 bases between them.